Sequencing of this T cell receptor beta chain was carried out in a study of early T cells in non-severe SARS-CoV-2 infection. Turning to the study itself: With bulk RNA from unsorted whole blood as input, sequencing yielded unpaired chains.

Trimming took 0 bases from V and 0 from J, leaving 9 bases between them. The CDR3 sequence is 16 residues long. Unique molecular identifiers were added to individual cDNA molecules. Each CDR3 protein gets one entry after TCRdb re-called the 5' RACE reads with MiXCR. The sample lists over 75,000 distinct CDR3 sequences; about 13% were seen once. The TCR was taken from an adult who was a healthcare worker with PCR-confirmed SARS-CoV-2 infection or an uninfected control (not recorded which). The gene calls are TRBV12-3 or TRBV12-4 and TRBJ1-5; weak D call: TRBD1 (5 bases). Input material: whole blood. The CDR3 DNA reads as TGTGCCAGCAGTTTAGCGGGGACCTATAGCAATCAGCCCCAGCATTTT. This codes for CASSLAGTYSNQPQHF.